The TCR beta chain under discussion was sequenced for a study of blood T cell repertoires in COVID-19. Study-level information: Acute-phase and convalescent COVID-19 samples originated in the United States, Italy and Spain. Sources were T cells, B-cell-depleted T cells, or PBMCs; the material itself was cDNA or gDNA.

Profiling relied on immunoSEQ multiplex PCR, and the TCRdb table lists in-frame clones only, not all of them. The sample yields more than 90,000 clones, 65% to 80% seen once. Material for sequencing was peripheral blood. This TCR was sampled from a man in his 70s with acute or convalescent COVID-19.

The CDR3 DNA reads as TGTGCCAGCAGTGGGACAGTAAGTACTGAAGCTTTCTTT. Its protein product is CASSGTVSTEAFF. This chain joins TRBV2 and TRBJ1-1; possible D gene TRBD1, 6 bases. The CDR3 consists of 13 residues. Trimming stripped 4 bases from V and 5 bases from J, with 11 bases between. Germline values: CDR1 SNHLY, CDR2 FYNNEI. Full variable domain (remainder filled in from reference TRBV2 and TRBJ1-1): EPEVTQTPSHQVTQMGQEVILRCVPISNHLYFYWYRQILGQKVEFLVSFYNNEISEKSEIFDDQFSVERPDGSNFTLKIRSTKLEDSAMYFCASSGTVSTEAFFGQGTRLTVV.